This entry lists 5 T cell receptor beta chains sequenced from one sample in a study of T cell responses to AZD1222 COVID-19 vaccine. Measured with immunoSEQ multiplex PCR; TCRdb has only the in-frame clones, and not every one. The profile shows under 150,000 clones, roughly nine tenths of them singletons. The sample was peripheral blood, taken on day 0 of AZD1222 vaccination. The receptors shown here come from an adult in good health.

The chain couples TRBV4-2 to TRBJ2-7, with 9 bases fitting TRBD1. The CDR3 spans 16 residues. V lost 0 bases and J lost 4; bases outside the gene matches: 7. CDR1 and CDR2 from the germline V gene are LGHNA and YNFKEQ. The CDR3 is CASSQEARQGGYEQYF. In DNA form, the CDR3 reads TGTGCCAGCAGCCAAGAGGCCCGACAGGGGGGGTACGAGCAGTACTTC.

This clone was counted a single time. The chain has TRBV30 and TRBJ2-7, with D possibly being TRBD2 (6 bases). Germline V gene lookup returns CDR1 GTSNPN and CDR2 SVGIG (reference sequence). Trimming removed 7 bases from V and 4 bases from J, with 11 bases in between. The CDR3 runs to 11 residues. CDR3 in amino acids: CASVGGYEQYF. The CDR3 DNA is TGTGCCTCAGTCGGGGGTTACGAGCAGTACTTC.

This rearrangement joins TRBV28 to TRBJ2-7; D is ambiguous. V shed 3 bases and J shed 6 bases, with 9 bases lying between them. Looked up from germline, CDR1 is MDHEN and CDR2 is SYDVKM. The CDR3 runs 12 residues. This CDR3 reads CASSLAIGEQYF. The DNA of the CDR3 is TGTGCCAGCAGTTTGGCCATCGGCGAGCAGTACTTC.

The rearrangement links TRBV5-1 to TRBJ2-3, with a tentative D call TRBD2 (5 bases). Germline lookup yields CDR1 SGHRS and CDR2 YFSETQ. The V and J ends lost 0 bases and 4 bases respectively, with 15 bases between them. This CDR3 has 16 residues. CDR3: CASSLVSGGRADTQYF. The CDR3 DNA reads TGCGCCAGCAGCTTGGTTTCCGGAGGAAGGGCAGATACGCAGTATTTT.

The chain employs TRBV6-2 or TRBV6-3 and TRBJ1-1; 7 positions agree with TRBD1. Germline V gene lookup returns CDR1 MNHEY and CDR2 SVGEGT. The trim removed 6 bases at V and 0 bases at J, leaving 7 bases unmatched. The length of the CDR3 is 15 residues. The CDR3, as DNA: TGTGCCAGCAGCCCTCACGACAGGGTGAACACTGAAGCTTTCTTT. Translating gives CASSPHDRVNTEAFF.